The 4 T cell receptor beta chains below all came from one sample that was sequenced in a study of T-cell reconstitution after alpha-beta-depleted transplantation in children. TCRbeta library construction was performed incorporating unique molecular identifiers. One entry per CDR3 protein results from TCRdb running MiXCR on the PCR reads. The sample includes approximately 1,000,000 distinct CDR3 sequences, around 30% seen only once; the top ten take over 25%. This sample comprised PBMCs, mostly from graft donor cells, obtained 360 days after TCRalphabeta/CD19-depleted stem cell transplant. The receptors were gathered from a boy in the first two years of life who had a stem cell transplant for SCID, so the T cells may come from the graft donor.

V and J are TRBV11-1 and TRBJ2-7, with D possibly being TRBD1 (6 bases). Germline CDR1 reads SGHAT; CDR2 reads FQDESV (reference sequence). The ends were cut back, 5 bases at V and 4 bases at J, with 24 bases in the middle. The length of the CDR3 is 17 residues. CDR3 nucleotides: TGTGCCAGCAGCCCCCCACTACAGGGCAGAGGGGGATACGAGCAGTACTTC. This translates into CASSPPLQGRGGYEQYF.

This clonotype was counted only a few times. This chain connects TRBV9 to TRBJ2-7; D possibly corresponds to TRBD1 (5 bases). The germline V gene encodes CDR1 SGDLS and CDR2 YYNGEE. CDR3 size: 15 residues. Trimming removed 0 bases at V and 3 bases at J, with 13 bases between. The CDR3 region is CASSVVARVYYEQYF. For the CDR3, the DNA is TGTGCCAGCAGCGTAGTGGCCAGGGTGTACTACGAGCAGTACTTC.

The genes are TRBV6-5 and TRBJ1-2, with 9 nucleotides matching TRBD1. Per the germline V gene, CDR1 is MNHEY and CDR2 is SVGAGI. The CDR3 is made up of 17 amino acids. The V segment lost 6 bases and the J segment 5 bases; nucleotides outside the gene matches: 16. The CDR3: CASSPRGTGPLSYGYTF. CDR3 in DNA: TGTGCCAGCAGCCCAAGGGGGACAGGGCCGCTGAGTTATGGCTACACCTTC.

The chain joins TRBV12-3 or TRBV12-4 to TRBJ1-2, with D possibly matching TRBD1 (6 bases). The CDR3 spans 14 residues. V was clipped by 3 bases and J by 5 bases, with 13 bases between them. The CDR3 sequence is CASSFGGQIYGYTF. CDR3 nucleotides: TGTGCCAGCAGTTTTGGAGGACAGATATATGGCTACACCTTC.